A selection of T cell receptor beta chains follows, all from one sample in a study of T cell repertoires in breast cancer. TCRdb reprocessed the emulsion pairing reads via MiXCR and lists one record per CDR3 protein. The sample records roughly 40,000 distinct CDR3 sequences, 45% to 50% being singletons. The sequencing sample was made of CD8+ T cells. The receptors stem from a pool of human donors with breast cancer or a healthy control (not recorded which). The CDR3 runs from the conserved cysteine through the conserved F or W. A D gene is named only where the DNA matches it firmly. Size tells how often a clone was seen (once, few, many) or the class of an expanded clone, and some rows leave it out.

size | J | V | length | D | DNA | CDR3
. | TRBJ2-7 | TRBV20-1 | 12 | TRBD2 | TGCAGTGCCGGGACTAGCGGCTACGAGCAGTACTTC | CSAGTSGYEQYF
. | TRBJ2-1 | TRBV11-1 | 17 | . | TGTGCCAGCAGCTTAAGGAGCGCGGGCCCTTACTACAATGAGCAGTTCTTC | CASSLRSAGPYYNEQFF
. | TRBJ1-2 | TRBV19 | 12 | . | TGTGCCAGTCGCTCTAGGAACTATGGCTACACCTTC | CASRSRNYGYTF
once | TRBJ2-1 | TRBV19 | 18 | . | TGTGCCAGTAGTATGGCCGTCCGAACTCAGAGCTCCTACAATGAGCAGTTCTTC | CASSMAVRTQSSYNEQFF
. | TRBJ1-1 | TRBV7-3 | 16 | TRBD1 | TGTGCCAGCAGCTTAGGACCACAGGGACAGGGCACTGAAGCTTTCTTT | CASSLGPQGQGTEAFF
. | TRBJ2-1 | TRBV4-2 | 18 | TRBD2 | TGTGCCAGCAGCCAAGATCCGGGACTAGCGGGGGGCGGGAATGAGCAGTTCTTC | CASSQDPGLAGGGNEQFF
many | TRBJ2-3 | TRBV5-1 | 14 | . | TGCGCCAGCAGTTTCCGACAGGCGACAGATACGCAGTATTTT | CASSFRQATDTQYF
. | TRBJ2-5 | TRBV28 | 14 | . | TGTGCCAGCAGTTTGCCTCGGGCCCCAGAGACCCGGTACTTC | CASSLPRAPETRYF
few | TRBJ2-7 | TRBV20-1 | 14 | TRBD1 | TGCAGTGCTAGTAGACAGGGGGCAGCGGACGAGCAGTACTTC | CSASRQGAADEQYF
. | TRBJ2-6 | TRBV15 | 16 | TRBD1 | TGTGCCACCAGCAGACCCAGGGGGTCTGGGGCCAACGTCCTGACTTTC | CATSRPRGSGANVLTF
. | TRBJ1-1 | TRBV7-2 | 16 | . | TGTGCCAGCAGCCGCTACAGGGCCCCCTCAGGCACTGAAGCTTTCTTT | CASSRYRAPSGTEAFF
. | TRBJ1-2 | TRBV12-3/TRBV12-4 | 14 | . | TGTGCCAGCAGTTTAGTCTCCCCAGGGGATGGCTACACCTTC | CASSLVSPGDGYTF
few | TRBJ2-2 | TRBV19 | 14 | . | TGTGCCAGTATGAGGGGGACGAACACCGGGGAGCTGTTTTTT | CASMRGTNTGELFF
. | TRBJ1-2 | TRBV7-9 | 16 | TRBD1 | TGTGCCAGCAACATAGCTGGGACAGGGAATTTCTATGGCTGCACCTTC | CASNIAGTGNFYGCTF
. | TRBJ1-1 | TRBV5-1 | 13 | . | TGCGCCAGCCGAGACAGACCGGCCACTGAAGCTTTCTTT | CASRDRPATEAFF
. | TRBJ2-5 | TRBV19 | 15 | . | TGTGCCAGTAGCAAAGACAGGATTCCTGGAGAGACCCAGTACTTC | CASSKDRIPGETQYF
. | TRBJ1-5 | TRBV19 | 14 | . | TGTGCCAGTAGTATAGTTGGGCGGGATCAGCCCCAGCATTTT | CASSIVGRDQPQHF
few | TRBJ2-1 | TRBV6-5 | 15 | TRBD2 | TGTGCCAGCAGCCATACTAGCGGAAACTACAATGAGCAGTTCTTC | CASSHTSGNYNEQFF
. | TRBJ2-1 | TRBV20-1 | 15 | TRBD2 | TGCAGTGCTAGAGATGTACGGGGGGGCTTGGATGAGCAGTTCTTC | CSARDVRGGLDEQFF
few | TRBJ2-7 | TRBV20-1 | 11 | . | TGCAGTGCCTCGAACAGGTTGGTGCAGTACTTC | CSASNRLVQYF
. | TRBJ1-2 | TRBV3-1 | 13 | . | TGTGCCAGCAGCCAAGCACAGGGACTTCTCTACACCTTC | CASSQAQGLLYTF
. | TRBJ2-2 | TRBV12-3/TRBV12-4 | 11 | . | TGTGCCAGCAGTTTCGCCGGGGAGCTGTTTTTT | CASSFAGELFF
. | TRBJ2-3 | TRBV20-1 | 16 | . | TGCAGTGCTAGAGATCTCCACACAAGCAGCACAAATACGCAGTATTTT | CSARDLHTSSTNTQYF
. | TRBJ2-1 | TRBV5-6 | 14 | . | TGTGCCAGCAGCTTACCTCAGAGGGGCAATGAGCAGTTCTTC | CASSLPQRGNEQFF
. | TRBJ2-5 | TRBV7-6 | 14 | . | TGTGCTAGCAGCCGCCTCCGGGGCCAAGAGACCCAGTACTTC | CASSRLRGQETQYF
. | TRBJ1-5 | TRBV4-2 | 14 | . | TGTGCCAGCAGCCAAGATAGGGGCGATCAGCCCCAGCATTTT | CASSQDRGDQPQHF
. | TRBJ2-1 | TRBV6-9 | 16 | TRBD2 | TGTGCCAGCAGTTTTACTAGCGCGAGCTCCTACAGTGAGCAGTTCTTC | CASSFTSASSYSEQFF
few | TRBJ2-7 | TRBV7-2 | 14 | . | TGTGCCAGCAGCCCAGCCGGACTCGCCTACGAGCAGTACTTC | CASSPAGLAYEQYF
. | TRBJ1-1 | TRBV13 | 14 | TRBD1 | TGTGCCAGCAGCCCGACAGGGAAAGGCACTGAAGCTTTCTTT | CASSPTGKGTEAFF
. | TRBJ2-1 | TRBV29-1 | 15 | TRBD2 | TGCAGCTCCAGGGGCAGCGGGAGGGCCGTCGATGAGCAGTTCTTC | CSSRGSGRAVDEQFF
. | TRBJ1-2 | TRBV6-1 | 17 | TRBD1 | TGTGCCAGCAGTCCCGGGACAGGGGGAACCTTCTTCTATGGCTACACCTTC | CASSPGTGGTFFYGYTF
many | TRBJ1-1 | TRBV27 | 13 | . | TGTGCCAGCAGCGCGCAGATGAACACTGAAGCTTTCTTT | CASSAQMNTEAFF
. | TRBJ1-2 | TRBV28 | 14 | . | TGTGCCAGCAAAACCCCGGGCTCTAACTATGGCTACACCTTC | CASKTPGSNYGYTF
. | TRBJ1-6 | TRBV7-2 | 13 | . | TGTGCCAGCAGCTTCGCAGGGAATTCACCCCTCCACTTT | CASSFAGNSPLHF
. | TRBJ2-2 | TRBV7-2 | 16 | . | TGTGCCAGCAGCTCGGGAACAGGGCCCCGAACCGGGGAGCTGTTTTTT | CASSSGTGPRTGELFF
. | TRBJ2-1 | TRBV7-9 | 16 | TRBD2 | TGTGCCAGCAGCGGGCCTTGGGCGGGAGGCCCTGGGGAGCAGTTCTTC | CASSGPWAGGPGEQFF
. | TRBJ1-5 | TRBV3-1 | 15 | TRBD1 | TGTGCCAGCAGCTCCGACAGGGGGCTAGGAAAGCCCCAGCATTTT | CASSSDRGLGKPQHF
few | TRBJ2-1 | TRBV19 | 11 | . | TGTGCCAGTAGGGGGTTGACTGAGCAGTTCTTC | CASRGLTEQFF
. | TRBJ1-5 | TRBV19 | 16 | . | TGTGCCAGTAGTATTTTTGTGTGGCAGGCCAATCAGCCCCAGCATTTT | CASSIFVWQANQPQHF
. | TRBJ2-1 | TRBV29-1 | 15 | TRBD2 | TGCAGCGTTGTCGGGCTAGCGGGAGTGAACAATGAGCAGTTCTTC | CSVVGLAGVNNEQFF
few | TRBJ1-1 | TRBV20-1 | 15 | . | TGCAGTGCTAGAGGGCAAAAGCTCCCATCCGCTGAAGCTTTCTTT | CSARGQKLPSAEAFF